This T cell receptor beta chain was sequenced for a study of T cell responses to AZD1222 COVID-19 vaccine (dated by TCRdb to about 2021). Concerning the study at large: AZD1222 recipients with second doses at about 4 weeks or about 12 weeks were pooled, because spike-specific TCR depth and breadth did not differ between schedules. Trial participants were enrolled by age into 18-55, 56-69 and 70-plus year subgroups, with 148, 28 and 57 TCR-sequenced participants respectively. A total of more than 230 trial participants underwent TCR sequencing, of whom under 220 had received two doses of AZD1222 and approximately 26 had received two doses of the MenACWY control vaccine.

Taken from the germline V gene, the CDR1 and CDR2 loops are MRHNA and SNTAGT. The V and J ends are trimmed by 3 bases and 6 bases, leaving 12 bases between them. Spanning cysteine to phenylalanine, the CDR3 consists of 14 amino acids. The retained sequence is limited to the CDR3, 42 bases, with the frame set at the first base. Overall study results and their limits: No day 14 peak-response samples were available, so repertoires were characterized only after the peak T cell response. Participants were mostly white British and included more females than males, and it was suggested by the authors that clonal diversity may have been underestimated. In the small 56-69-year group, the increase in depth fell short of significance, most likely because of low power. CD4 TCRs associated with the vaccine covered the entire spike protein, and the dominant responses were in regions 160-218 and 743-854. Reportedly, almost half of the unique spike-specific TCRs recognized epitopes lying outside the regions that are mutated in the B.1.351 and B.1.1.7 variants. Conclusions about previously exposed vaccinees were limited because only 5 or 6 AZD1222 recipients were SARS-CoV-2 seropositive at baseline. After two AZD1222 doses, spike-specific TCR breadth and depth were significantly higher than at day 0 and than in MenACWY recipients.

The CDR3 regions of human TCRbeta chains were analyzed by immunosequencing. The paper's data handling went like this. Repertoire TCRs were checked for matches against a reference library of SARS-CoV-2-specific TCRs that had been generated using the MIRA antigen-specificity platform. Breadth meant the fraction of unique TCRs that were SARS-CoV-2-associated, whereas depth meant the fraction of total T cells that were SARS-CoV-2-associated. Using the MIRA data, every spike-specific TCR was mapped to the spike region that the TCR reacted to and assigned to either a CD4 or a CD8 class. Log10-transformed breadth and depth values were compared by one-way ANOVA with Sidak's multiple comparisons tests. Drawn from immuneACCESS, this table holds only the in-frame rearrangements with V and J called that TCRdb kept. Clones are partly lost; checked studies trace under half to an unresolved V gene and leave the rest unexplained. The D gene and trimming were derived from the DNA, and the V and J assignments and clone size from that table. The sample table shows around 100,000 clones, and more than 65% are seen once. The ten most abundant clones make up about 9.4% of the sample.

In the case of this clone: Its binding antigen is unknown. Base qualities are not at hand, and no much larger clone is one base apart.

This specimen's time point label, interpreted: baseline before first vaccination. Vaccinee samples came from UK trials COV001 and COV002, including a single-blind randomized controlled phase 2/3 trial of AZD1222 (ChAdOx1 nCoV-19) in healthy adults. Trial participant PBMC samples were collected at day 0 and day 28 after the second dose for TCRbeta chain sequencing. The sequence came from an adult in good health. Specimen: peripheral blood, collected on day 0 of AZD1222 vaccination. The chain was built from TRBV6-4 and TRBJ1-5, with the D segment identity uncertain. In nucleotide form, the sequence is TGTGCCAGCAGTGAGCAAGGTGGTGGTCAGCCCCAGCATTTT. It codes for CASSEQGGGQPQHF.